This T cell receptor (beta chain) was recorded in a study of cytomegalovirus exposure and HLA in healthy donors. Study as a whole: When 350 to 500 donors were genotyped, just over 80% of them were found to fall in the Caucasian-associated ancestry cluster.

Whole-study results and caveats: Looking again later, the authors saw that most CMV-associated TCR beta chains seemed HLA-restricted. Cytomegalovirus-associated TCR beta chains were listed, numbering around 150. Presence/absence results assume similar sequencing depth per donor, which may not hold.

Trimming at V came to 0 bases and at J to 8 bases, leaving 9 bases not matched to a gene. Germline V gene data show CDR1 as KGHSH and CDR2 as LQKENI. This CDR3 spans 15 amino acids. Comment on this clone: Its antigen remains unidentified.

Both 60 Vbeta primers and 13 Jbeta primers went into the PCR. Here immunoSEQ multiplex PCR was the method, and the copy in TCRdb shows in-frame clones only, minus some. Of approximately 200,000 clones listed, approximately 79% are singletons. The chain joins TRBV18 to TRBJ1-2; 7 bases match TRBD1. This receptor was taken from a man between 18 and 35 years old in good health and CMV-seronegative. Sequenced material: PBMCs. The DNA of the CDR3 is TGTGCCAGCTCACCACCGTCCGACAGGGTGGGAGGCTACACCTTC. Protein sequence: CASSPPSDRVGGYTF.